This T cell receptor (beta chain) was identified in a study of T cells in Graves' hyperthyroidism and ophthalmopathy. General study findings and limits: Ophthalmopathy and stable hyperthyroidism were told apart by a 13 V-J model.

Germline V lookup: CDR1 ENHRY, CDR2 SYGVKD. The CDR3 has 13 residues. V was cut by 7 bases and J by 3 bases, with 12 bases left in between. The CDR3 regions of TCR beta were amplified from RNA transcripts. A set of HTBI primers served as the primers for a first-round RT-PCR of the TCR CDR3. Each CDR3 protein gets one entry after TCRdb re-called the multiplex PCR reads with MiXCR. The repertoire holds about 340,000 distinct CDR3 sequences, with 21% as singletons. Uncontrolled infection, other autoimmune disease, pregnancy or lactation barred patients from enrollment. Points on this clonotype: Its antigen remains unknown.

The V gene is TRBV10-3, the J gene TRBJ1-1, with D perhaps matching TRBD1 (6 bases). What was sequenced was blood. This TCR came from a woman between 50 and 59 years old with Graves' hyperthyroidism. CDR3 DNA sequence: TGTGCCATCACGAGAGAGGGGGACACTGAAGCTTTCTTT. Amino acids: CAITREGDTEAFF.